The present T cell receptor beta chain was sequenced within a study of cytomegalovirus exposure and HLA in healthy donors. A word on this clone: The junction differs from germline at one of its ends, possibly a read error.

Germline CDR1 is SNHLY and CDR2 is FYNNEI. The CDR3 length is 14 residues. Assay used: immunoSEQ multiplex PCR; TCRdb lists only in-frame clones, some missing. Of about 190,000 clones listed, over 65% are singletons. The sequenced sample was PBMCs. The sequence was collected from a man between 18 and 29 years old in good health and CMV-seropositive. The chain employs TRBV2 and TRBJ2-7, with 7 bases lining up with TRBD2. CDR3 coding DNA: TGTGCCAGCAGTGAAAGTAGGGCTAGCGGTCCCAGGGACTTC. It encodes CASSESRASGPRDF. Looking up the rest from reference TRBV2 and TRBJ2-7 gives the full variable domain: EPEVTQTPSHQVTQMGQEVILRCVPISNHLYFYWYRQILGQKVEFLVSFYNNEISEKSEIFDDQFSVERPDGSNFTLKIRSTKLEDSAMYFCASSESRASGPRDFGPGTRLTVT.